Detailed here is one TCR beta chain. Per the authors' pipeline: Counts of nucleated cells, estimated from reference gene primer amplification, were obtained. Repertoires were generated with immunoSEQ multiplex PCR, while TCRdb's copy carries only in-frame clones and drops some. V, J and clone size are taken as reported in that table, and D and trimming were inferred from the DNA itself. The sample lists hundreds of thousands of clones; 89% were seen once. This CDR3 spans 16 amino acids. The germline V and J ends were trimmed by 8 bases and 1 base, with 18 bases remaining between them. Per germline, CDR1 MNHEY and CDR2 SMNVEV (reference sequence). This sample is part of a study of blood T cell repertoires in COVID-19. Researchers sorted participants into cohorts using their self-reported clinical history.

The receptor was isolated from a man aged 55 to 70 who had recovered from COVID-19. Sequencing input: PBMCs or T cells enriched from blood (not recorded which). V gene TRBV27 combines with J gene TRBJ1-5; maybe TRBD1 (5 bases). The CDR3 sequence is CASQSSPGNSNQPQHF. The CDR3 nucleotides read TGTGCCAGCCAATCTTCCCCAGGGAACAGCAATCAGCCCCAGCATTTT.